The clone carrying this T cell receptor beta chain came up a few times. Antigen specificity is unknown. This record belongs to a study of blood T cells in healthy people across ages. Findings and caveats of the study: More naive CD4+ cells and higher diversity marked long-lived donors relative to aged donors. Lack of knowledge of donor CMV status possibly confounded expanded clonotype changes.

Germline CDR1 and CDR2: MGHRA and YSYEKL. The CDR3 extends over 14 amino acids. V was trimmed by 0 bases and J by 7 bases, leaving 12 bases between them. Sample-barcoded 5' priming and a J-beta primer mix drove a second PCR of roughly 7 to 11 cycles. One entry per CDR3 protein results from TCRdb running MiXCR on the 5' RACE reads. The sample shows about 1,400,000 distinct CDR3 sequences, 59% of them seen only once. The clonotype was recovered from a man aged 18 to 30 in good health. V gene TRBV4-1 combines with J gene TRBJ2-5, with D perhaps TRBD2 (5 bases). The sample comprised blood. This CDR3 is CASSQDNNGVTQYF. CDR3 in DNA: TGCGCCAGCAGCCAAGATAACAACGGGGTGACCCAGTACTTC.